This T cell receptor beta chain comes out of a study of molecular identifiers for immune sequencing clone quantification. Study results and caveats: For effector cells, clones above 20 RNA copies held over 97% of molecules; for naive cells, under 1%.

This clonotype was found once. What it binds is unknown. A read error may be the cause here, since a much bigger clone is one base away. No conserved phenylalanine or tryptophan is present at the end of the CDR3, so a read error is the likely explanation. A CD8+CD4-CCR7+CD45RA+ phenotype served as the sorting definition for naive CD8 T cells. Preparation of the bulk TCR libraries relied on previously described methods and listed TCR primers. MiXCR was run by TCRdb on the PCR reads, yielding one entry per CDR3 protein. The repertoire holds fewer than 350,000 distinct CDR3 sequences, with about 21% as singletons. Trimming removed 4 bases from V and 5 bases from J, with 12 bases in between. CDR3 length equals 15 residues. Germline V CDR1 and CDR2: LGHNA, YSLEER.

The sequence derives from a human donor in good health. Some libraries in this study had Jurkat cell RNA spiked in. Sequenced sample: naive CD8+ T cells from blood, with Jurkat cell RNA spiked in. As to subset: FACS-sorted CD8+CD4-CCR7+CD45RA+ naive T cells. The chain is built from TRBV4-3 and TRBJ1-6; tentatively, D is TRBD1 (6 bases). CDR3 sequence (DNA): TGCGCCAGCAGCCCGGTGCGGACAGATAATTCACCCCTCCACCTT. It codes for CASSPVRTDNSPLHL.